A selection of T cell receptor beta chains follows, all from one sample in a study of regulatory T cells in long-lasting Graves disease. One entry per CDR3 protein results from TCRdb running MiXCR on the multiplex PCR reads. The sample consists of about 660,000 distinct CDR3 sequences, around 30% of them appearing once. Sequencing used peripheral blood mononuclear cells (PBMCs), obtained when the disease was refractory, from a patient treated with antithyroid drugs. The receptors derive from a female donor with Graves disease. The CDR3 runs from the conserved cysteine through the conserved F or W. Each record gives: V gene, J gene, D gene, clone size, CDR3 DNA, CDR3 protein. The D gene is left open where the match is weak. Not all rows give a size; the values are once, few, many and, for expanded clones, a class.

TRBV5-1	TRBJ2-3	TRBD2	-	TGCGCCAGCAGCTCGGGACTAGCGGGCGCCGAGAGGGATACGCAGTATTTT	CASSSGLAGAERDTQYF
TRBV19	TRBJ2-6	-	-	TGTGCCAGTAGTCCCCGACTCCCTGGGGCCAACGTCCTGACTTTC	CASSPRLPGANVLTF
TRBV18	TRBJ1-5	-	few	TGTGCCAGCTCACCTCCGGGTGGGGCTAGGTCCCAGCATTTT	CASSPPGGARSQHF
TRBV30	TRBJ1-2	-	few	TGTGCCTGGAGTGAGAGCTGGGGGGGGTATGGCTACACCTTC	CAWSESWGGYGYTF
TRBV11-2	TRBJ2-7	TRBD1	many	TGTGCCAGCAGCTTCGGACAGGGGGTTATCTACGAGCAGTACTTC	CASSFGQGVIYEQYF
TRBV7-3	TRBJ2-6	TRBD1	few	TGTGCCAGCAGCTTAAGGGGACAGGACTACTCTGGGGCCAACGTCCTGACTTTC	CASSLRGQDYSGANVLTF
TRBV9	TRBJ1-1	-	once	TGTGCCAGCAGCGGGCCCCGGGGCTGGGAGAACACTGAAGCTTTCTTT	CASSGPRGWENTEAFF
TRBV28	TRBJ1-5	-	-	TGTGCCAGCAGTTTCCCCAGACACTCCCTGGGCAATCAGCCCCAGCATTTT	CASSFPRHSLGNQPQHF
TRBV10-2	TRBJ1-2	TRBD1	few	TGTGCCGCATGGGACAGGACGGAAGGCTACACCTTC	CAAWDRTEGYTF
TRBV7-9	TRBJ1-2	-	-	TGTGCCAGCAGTTTATCGGCGGAAGCTTATGGCTACACCTTC	CASSLSAEAYGYTF
TRBV7-9	TRBJ1-2	-	-	TGTGCCAGCAGCCCTGGGAGTTCGGGCTACACCTTC	CASSPGSSGYTF
TRBV30	TRBJ1-1	-	-	TGTGCCTGGAGTGTACCGGACAGTGAAGCTTTCTTT	CAWSVPDSEAFF
TRBV28	TRBJ1-1	-	-	TGTGCCAGCAGTTTATTGGGACGCTCCTCCCAGGATGCTTTCTTT	CASSLLGRSSQDAFF
TRBV5-1	TRBJ2-7	-	many	TGCGCCAGCAGCTTCCTGTCGGGCCCCTACGAGCAGTACTTC	CASSFLSGPYEQYF
TRBV30	TRBJ1-5	-	-	TGTGCCTGGACTAGGAGGGTGGATGTGGGCAATCAGCCCCAGCATTTT	CAWTRRVDVGNQPQHF
TRBV19	TRBJ2-7	TRBD2	-	TGTGCCAGTACCCCCACTAGCGGTCGCTACGAGCAGTACTTC	CASTPTSGRYEQYF
TRBV11-2	TRBJ2-2	TRBD2	-	TGTGCCAGCAGACATAGCGGGAAGGGCACCGGGGAGCTGTTTTTT	CASRHSGKGTGELFF
TRBV5-5	TRBJ1-1	-	-	TGTGCCAGCAGCTTGGTACTCTGGGGTGAAGCTTTCTTT	CASSLVLWGEAFF
TRBV6-2/TRBV6-3	TRBJ1-1	-	-	TGTGCCAGCAGAAGAGGGGCGAACACTGAAGCTTTCTTT	CASRRGANTEAFF
TRBV12-3/TRBV12-4	TRBJ1-2	TRBD1	many	TGTGCCAGCAGCTCAGGGGGGAAGTATGGCTACACCTTC	CASSSGGKYGYTF
TRBV5-1	TRBJ2-7	TRBD2	few	TGCGCCAGCAGCTTGGCCGTACGGGAGGATTACGAGCAGTACTTC	CASSLAVREDYEQYF
TRBV6-1	TRBJ1-5	-	-	TGTGCCAGCAGACAGAACCGGCAGCCCCAGCATTTT	CASRQNRQPQHF
TRBV3-1	TRBJ1-1	-	few	TGTGCCAGCAGCCGTAGGGGGGAGAACACTGAAGCTTTCTTT	CASSRRGENTEAFF
TRBV7-9	TRBJ2-5	-	few	TGTGCCGAAGAATCCCAAGAGACCCAGTACTTC	CAEESQETQYF
TRBV6-1	TRBJ1-1	-	-	TGTGCCAGCAGTCAAGGGGGGGTAAGCACTGAAGCTTTCTTT	CASSQGGVSTEAFF
TRBV15	TRBJ1-2	TRBD1	few	TGTGCCACCAGCAGAGATAAGGGGGCCTATGGCTACACCTTC	CATSRDKGAYGYTF
TRBV12-3/TRBV12-4	TRBJ2-5	-	many	TGTGCCAGCAGTTTCTCGGGGGAGACCCAGTACTTC	CASSFSGETQYF
TRBV6-9	TRBJ1-2	-	few	TGTGCCAGCAGTTACCTTTCCGGAGGCTACACCTTC	CASSYLSGGYTF
TRBV20-1	TRBJ1-2	-	-	TGCAGTGCTAGAGATCTAGTTAACTATGGCTACACCTTC	CSARDLVNYGYTF
TRBV20-1	TRBJ2-7	TRBD2	-	TGCAGTGCTAGTGGTCTAGCGGGAGGTGATCCCTACGAGCAGTACTTC	CSASGLAGGDPYEQYF
TRBV5-1	TRBJ2-3	-	-	TGCGCCAGCAGCTTGCCAGCGGGCACAGATACGCAGTATTTT	CASSLPAGTDTQYF
TRBV6-1	TRBJ2-7	-	many	TGTGCCAGCATCAACCCCTTCCGAGATGCGACCTACGAGCAGTACTTC	CASINPFRDATYEQYF
TRBV7-9	TRBJ2-7	-	-	TGTGCCAGCAGCTTTGGGAATAAGCAGTACTTC	CASSFGNKQYF
TRBV20-1	TRBJ1-5	-	-	TGCAGTGCCAGGGAAGGGGAGGCCAATCAGCCCCAGCATTTT	CSAREGEANQPQHF
TRBV7-9	TRBJ2-7	-	few	TGTGCCAGCAGTCGCGGCCGGCTGGGAAACGAGCAGTACTTC	CASSRGRLGNEQYF
TRBV12-3/TRBV12-4	TRBJ1-1	-	many	TGTGCCAGCAGTAACACCCAAGAGAACACTGAAGCTTTCTTT	CASSNTQENTEAFF
TRBV10-3	TRBJ1-2	TRBD1	-	TGTGCCATCAGTCTTCTCGGGACAGGACAGAGGAGTGGCTACACCTTC	CAISLLGTGQRSGYTF
TRBV12-3/TRBV12-4	TRBJ1-2	-	many	TGTGCCAGCAGTTTGTCCGGGGGCGCGACTCTCTATGGCTACACCTTC	CASSLSGGATLYGYTF
TRBV7-9	TRBJ1-2	TRBD1	few	TGTGCCAGCAGCTTAGGATTAGGACAGGTTGATGGCTACACCTTC	CASSLGLGQVDGYTF
TRBV28	TRBJ2-4	-	-	TGTGCCAGCAGTTTTAGTGCATCGGGCTCATCCTTAGCCAAAAACATTCGGTACTTC	CASSFSASGSSLAKNIRYF
TRBV28	TRBJ1-2	TRBD1	few	TGTGCCAGCAGAAACCAGGGGGCCTATGGCTACACCTTC	CASRNQGAYGYTF
TRBV15	TRBJ1-2	TRBD1	-	TGTGCCACCAGCAGACCCGGACAGGGGACTAACTATGGCTACACCTTC	CATSRPGQGTNYGYTF
TRBV6-5	TRBJ1-5	-	-	TGTGCCAGCAGTTACTGGCAGAATCAGCCCCAGCATTTT	CASSYWQNQPQHF
TRBV20-1	TRBJ2-5	-	-	TGCAGTGCTAGAATGGTAGGCACCTTCCAAGAGACCCAGTACTTC	CSARMVGTFQETQYF
TRBV5-1	TRBJ2-1	TRBD2	-	TGCGCCAGCAGCTCCTCTGGACTAGCGAATTACAATGAGCAGTTCTTC	CASSSSGLANYNEQFF
TRBV5-5	TRBJ2-7	TRBD2	-	TGTGCCAGTAGCCTGGGAGCTAGCGGGAGTCTAGAGTACTTC	CASSLGASGSLEYF
TRBV12-3/TRBV12-4	TRBJ1-1	TRBD1	-	TGTGCCAGCAGTTCCCGGGACAGCGGACCAGGGCGCACTGAAGCTTTCTTT	CASSSRDSGPGRTEAFF
TRBV4-2	TRBJ2-1	-	-	TGTGCCAGCAGCCAAGATGTCAGGGGTAGGTACAATGAGCAGTTCTTC	CASSQDVRGRYNEQFF
TRBV29-1	TRBJ1-2	-	-	TGCAGCGTTGACGGTGGAATTGACTATGGCTACACCTTC	CSVDGGIDYGYTF
TRBV6-1	TRBJ2-5	TRBD2	many	TGTGCCAGCAGTGAAGGAGGACTAGTTAGTACCCAGTACTTC	CASSEGGLVSTQYF
TRBV11-2	TRBJ1-5	-	few	TGTGCCAGCAGCTCGGCGGGGGTACAGCCCCAGCATTTT	CASSSAGVQPQHF
TRBV29-1	TRBJ1-2	-	many	TGCAGCGTTGAAGTCGGTCTTGGGAATGGCTACACCTTC	CSVEVGLGNGYTF